A selection of T cell receptor beta chains follows, all from one sample in a study of cytomegalovirus exposure and HLA in healthy donors. The protocol was immunoSEQ multiplex PCR, while the TCRdb copy is restricted to in-frame clones and leaves out a portion. The table lists under 200,000 clones, approximately 87% of them singletons. Sequencing was performed on PBMCs. The receptor source for this set is a woman between 25 and 40 years old in good health and CMV-seronegative. Both conserved end residues are part of each CDR3. Each record gives: J gene, V gene, CDR3 protein.

TRBJ2-2	TRBV6-4	CASSVTSGSTGELFF
TRBJ2-7	TRBV2	CASSDDRGRHYEQYF
TRBJ2-4	TRBV5-6	CASSFRGAKNIQYF
TRBJ2-5	TRBV12-2	CASRLNRDKQETQYF
TRBJ2-7	TRBV4-3	CASSQAGGPTYEQYF
TRBJ2-1	TRBV4-3	CASSQEEGTYNEQFF
TRBJ2-7	TRBV7-2	CASSFAGLVYEQYF
TRBJ2-1	TRBV2	CASSDSGSGYNEQFF
TRBJ2-7	TRBV10-3	CAISEDLDRHSYEQYF
TRBJ1-1	TRBV6-6	CASTGDRGYAEAFF
TRBJ1-2	TRBV6-4	CASSAQTGGGYTF
TRBJ2-7	TRBV10-3	CAIRSTEDSYEQYF
TRBJ1-5	TRBV6-1	CASSVRSEGHQPQHF
TRBJ2-2	TRBV2	CASGEVVGTGELFF
TRBJ2-1	TRBV9	CASSLAGGKGNEQFF
TRBJ2-1	TRBV9	CASSRRLAANQSTWNEQFF
TRBJ2-6	TRBV27	CASSPTETGSSGANVLTF
TRBJ2-5	TRBV27	CASSEETQYF